A single sample is the source of the 25 T cell receptor beta chains below, sequenced in a study of shared clonotypes between healthy human individuals. Sequencing used immunoSEQ multiplex PCR; TCRdb keeps in-frame clones, though not all of them. The table lists about a million clones, around three quarters of them singletons. The source material was memory CD4+ T cells sorted from blood. Noted subset: CD45RA-negative fraction. These receptors were obtained from a man between 18 and 35 years old in good health.

V is TRBV2 and J is TRBJ2-5, with TRBD1 identical over 12 bases. Germline V CDR1 and CDR2: SNHLY, FYNNEI. This CDR3 spans 15 amino acids. V lost 4 bases, J lost 8 bases, and 8 bases stayed unmatched. The CDR3 protein is CASSVIGTGGDTQYF. CDR3 coding DNA: TGTGCCAGCAGTGTTATTGGGACAGGGGGCGATACCCAGTACTTC.

V gene TRBV2 combines with J gene TRBJ2-7, with a weak D call TRBD1 (6 bases). Germline loops: CDR1 SNHLY, CDR2 FYNNEI. V lost 8 bases, J lost 2 bases, and 16 bases lay in between. The CDR3 loop spans 14 amino acids. CDR3 nucleotide sequence: TGTGCCAGCGTGCAGGGGTTCCCCCCCTACGAGCAGTACTTC. This codes for CASVQGFPPYEQYF. Based on the CDR3 plus reference TRBV2 and TRBJ2-7, the full variable domain is EPEVTQTPSHQVTQMGQEVILRCVPISNHLYFYWYRQILGQKVEFLVSFYNNEISEKSEIFDDQFSVERPDGSNFTLKIRSTKLEDSAMYFCASVQGFPPYEQYFGPGTRLTVT.

This clone was seen a single time. This same CDR3 is encoded by further DNA sequences in the sample. CDR3 DNA: TGTGCCAGCAGCGTAGGGTCAGGCAGCTCCTACGAGCAGTACTTC. Its translation: CASSVGSGSSYEQYF. The rearrangement joins TRBV9 to TRBJ2-7; D is ambiguous. This CDR3 has 15 residues. V lost 0 bases, J lost 0 bases, and 10 bases lay in between. Germline CDR1 is SGDLS and CDR2 is YYNGEE.

J is TRBJ2-2 and V is TRBV7-3; 10 bases are shared with TRBD1. V lost 5 bases, J lost 4 bases, and 4 bases stayed unmatched. The CDR3 sequence is 15 residues long. Germline V gives CDR1 SGHTA, CDR2 FQGTGA. The CDR3 nucleotides are TGTGCCAGCAGCGGGGGACAGGGGTCCACCGGGGAGCTGTTTTTT. Its protein product is CASSGGQGSTGELFF.

This clone was seen only a few times. The J gene is TRBJ2-2, the V gene TRBV2; D gene ambiguous. V was clipped by 4 bases and J by 6 bases, with 12 bases between them. This CDR3 has 14 amino acids. Per the germline V gene, CDR1 is SNHLY and CDR2 is FYNNEI. DNA for the CDR3: TGTGCCAGCAGTGCCATAGCTTGGGCCGGGGAGCTGTTTTTT. It encodes CASSAIAWAGELFF.

This sequence joins TRBV7-2 and TRBJ2-7; TRBD2 matches at 12 bases. Trimming removed 1 base from V and 6 bases from J; junction bases left unmatched: 7. The CDR3 length is 16 residues. Germline assignment: CDR1 SGHTA and CDR2 FQGNSA. The CDR3 spells CASSLGKPGLAGEQYF. The DNA of the CDR3 is TGTGCCAGCAGCTTAGGGAAGCCGGGACTAGCGGGCGAGCAGTACTTC.

This clone turned up a few times. This rearrangement joins TRBV4-1 to TRBJ1-1; no firm D call. CDR3 length equals 16 residues. The V end lost 3 bases, the J end lost 0 bases, and 14 bases lay between the germline ends. Germline-derived CDR1 and CDR2 are MGHRA and YSYEKL. The CDR3 spells CASSHRSQAMNTEAFF. DNA of the CDR3: TGCGCCAGCAGCCATCGTAGCCAAGCAATGAACACTGAAGCTTTCTTT.

The chain joins TRBV2 to TRBJ1-1; 7 nucleotides line up with TRBD1. The V gene's germline CDR1 is SNHLY and CDR2 FYNNEI. V was clipped by 8 bases and J by 4 bases; unmatched bases: 4. This CDR3 is 12 amino acids long. The CDR3 loop is CASDRVATEAFF. The CDR3 nucleotides read TGTGCCAGCGACAGGGTGGCCACTGAAGCTTTCTTT.

This sequence joins TRBV5-4 and TRBJ2-6; the match to TRBD1 covers 7 bases. Losses at the gene ends were 3 bases for V and 2 bases for J; bases not matched to a gene: 2. The CDR3 has 15 amino acids. Germline CDR1 and CDR2: SGHNT and YYREEE (reference sequence). CDR3 nucleotide sequence: TGTGCCAGCAGCTCCCAGGGGGCTGGGGCCAACGTCCTGACTTTC. Its protein product is CASSSQGAGANVLTF.

The chain has TRBV6-1 and TRBJ1-2, with unresolved D. Germline V gene lookup returns CDR1 MNHNS and CDR2 SASEGT. The CDR3 has 14 residues. V lost 6 bases to trimming and J lost 8 bases, with 19 bases between them. The CDR3 loop reads CASRADGTWGGYTF. The CDR3 DNA reads as TGTGCCAGCAGGGCGGACGGTACATGGGGAGGCTACACCTTC.

The genes are TRBV4-3 and TRBJ2-5, with D perhaps given as TRBD1 or TRBD2 (5 bases each). CDR3 length equals 14 residues. CDR1 and CDR2 from the germline V gene are LGHNA and YSLEER. Trimming cost V 4 bases and J 1 base, with 10 bases left between them. The CDR3: CASSLAGTQETQYF. CDR3 sequence (DNA): TGCGCCAGCAGCCTAGCAGGGACCCAAGAGACCCAGTACTTC.

The rearrangement joins TRBV28 to TRBJ1-5; no clear D gene. V was cut by 7 bases and J by 0 bases, with 19 bases left in between. The CDR3 totals 17 residues. Germline CDR1 and CDR2: MDHEN and SYDVKM. The CDR3 protein is CASTPSASVNSNQPQHF. The CDR3 DNA reads as TGTGCCAGCACCCCCAGCGCCAGTGTTAATAGCAATCAGCCCCAGCATTTT.

The chain is built from TRBV29-1 and TRBJ2-1; 15 nucleotides agree with TRBD2. Losses at the gene ends were 5 bases for V and 0 bases for J; bases not matched to a gene: 2. The CDR3 covers 16 residues. The V gene's germline CDR1 is SQVTM and CDR2 ANQGSEA. The CDR3 nucleotides read TGCAGCGTTCGGACTAGCGGGGGGGCCTCCTACAATGAGCAGTTCTTC. The encoded protein is CSVRTSGGASYNEQFF.

This chain links TRBV19 with TRBJ2-7, with TRBD2 matching 7 bases. Germline V gene data show CDR1 as LNHDA and CDR2 as SQIVND (reference sequence). The CDR3 is 14 amino acids. The V gene end was trimmed by 8 bases and the J gene end by 3 bases; junction bases not matched to a gene: 10. The CDR3 loop reads CASASGGGYYEQYF. The CDR3 DNA reads as TGTGCCAGTGCCTCGGGCGGGGGATACTACGAGCAGTACTTC.

In regard to this clone: Other DNA sequences in this sample translate to the same CDR3. The V gene is TRBV5-5, the J gene TRBJ1-2; perhaps TRBD1 as D (5 bases). Germline CDR1 and CDR2: SGHKS and YYEKEE (reference sequence). This CDR3 is 14 amino acids long. Trimming left V 3 bases short and J 2 bases short, with 11 bases between. CDR3 region: CASSSGTGNYGYTF. CDR3 nucleotide sequence: TGTGCCAGCAGCTCTGGGACGGGGAACTATGGCTACACCTTC.

The gene calls are TRBV19 and TRBJ2-5; D tentatively fits TRBD1 or TRBD2 (5 bases each). The CDR3 spans 12 residues. The V end lost 6 bases, the J end lost 5 bases, and 10 bases lay between the germline ends. Germline V gene sequence: CDR1 LNHDA, CDR2 SQIVND (reference sequence). For the CDR3, the DNA is TGTGCCAGTAGGGGGGTGCGGGAGACCCAGTACTTC. It translates to CASRGVRETQYF.

The chain joins TRBV2 to TRBJ2-1; tentatively, D is TRBD1 (5 bases). V lost 8 bases and J 8 bases, leaving 13 bases between the germline ends. The CDR3 has 12 amino acids. Germline CDR1 SNHLY, CDR2 FYNNEI. The CDR3, as DNA: TGTGCCAGCGTCCAGGGAAGGGATGAGCAGTTCTTC. This encodes CASVQGRDEQFF.

The gene calls are TRBV18 and TRBJ1-5; D is ambiguous. Germline CDR1 and CDR2: KGHSH and LQKENI. The CDR3 consists of 13 residues. Trimming left V 3 bases short and J 5 bases short, with 8 bases between. CDR3 region: CASSPLTDQPQHF. The CDR3 DNA sequence: TGTGCCAGCTCACCCTTGACTGATCAGCCCCAGCATTTT.

The chain employs TRBV2 and TRBJ2-1, with D hard to call. Trimming took off 3 bases at V and 9 bases at J, with 6 bases between the two ends. Germline CDR1 and CDR2: SNHLY and FYNNEI. This CDR3 has 11 amino acids. As DNA, the CDR3 is TGTGCCAGCAGTGAGACTCGTGAGCAGTTCTTC. Translation: CASSETREQFF.

J is TRBJ1-5 and V is TRBV30; unclear D gene. Deletions cut 1 base from V and 0 bases from J, with 4 bases between. This CDR3 comprises 13 residues. Looked up from germline, CDR1 is GTSNPN and CDR2 is SVGIG (reference sequence). The CDR3, as DNA: TGTGCCTGGAGTGAGAATAGCAATCAGCCCCAGCATTTT. It codes for CAWSENSNQPQHF.

The chain employs TRBV11-1 and TRBJ2-7; D unclear. V was shortened by 2 bases and J by 2 bases, with 7 bases between the two germline ends. The CDR3 has 13 residues. Germline CDR1 and CDR2: SGHAT and FQDESV (reference sequence). DNA for the CDR3: TGTGCCAGCAGCTTAATGATTACCTACGAGCAGTACTTC. It yields the protein CASSLMITYEQYF.

Comments on this clone: The same CDR3 also results from other DNA sequences found in this sample. This chain links TRBV19 with TRBJ2-7; D remains unclear. V dropped 1 base and J dropped 2 bases, with 6 bases sitting between them. CDR1 is LNHDA, CDR2 SQIVND, per germline (reference sequence). This CDR3 has 13 amino acids. The CDR3 coding sequence is TGTGCCAGTAGTATAGGGGCAACCTACGAGCAGTACTTC. Amino acids: CASSIGATYEQYF.

This clone was counted once. The V and J genes are TRBV28 and TRBJ1-1; D gene unclear. Between the trimmed V and J ends, which lost 6 bases and 1 base, there was a span of 9 bases. The CDR3 is 13 residues long. Germline values: CDR1 MDHEN, CDR2 SYDVKM. DNA of the CDR3: TGTGCCAGCAGCCCGCCTAGGAACACTGAAGCTTTCTTT. It specifies CASSPPRNTEAFF.

J is TRBJ1-1 and V is TRBV5-4, with TRBD1 matching 8 bases. Germline loops: CDR1 SGHNT, CDR2 YYREEE (reference sequence). The CDR3 covers 15 residues. Trimming at V came to 2 bases and at J to 3 bases, leaving 6 bases not matched to a gene. The CDR3 DNA follows: TGTGCCAGCAGCTTAAAGACAGGGGTTGACACTGAAGCTTTCTTT. Its translation is CASSLKTGVDTEAFF.

The chain carries TRBV5-1 and TRBJ2-2, with a weak D call TRBD2 (7 bases). The CDR3 runs to 15 residues. Trimming removed 6 bases at V and 7 bases at J, with 19 bases between. From germline, CDR1 is SGHRS and CDR2 YFSETQ. The CDR3 DNA sequence: TGCGCCAGCACCCTGGGGGGGCAAAGAATCGGGGAGCTGTTTTTT. Its protein is CASTLGGQRIGELFF.